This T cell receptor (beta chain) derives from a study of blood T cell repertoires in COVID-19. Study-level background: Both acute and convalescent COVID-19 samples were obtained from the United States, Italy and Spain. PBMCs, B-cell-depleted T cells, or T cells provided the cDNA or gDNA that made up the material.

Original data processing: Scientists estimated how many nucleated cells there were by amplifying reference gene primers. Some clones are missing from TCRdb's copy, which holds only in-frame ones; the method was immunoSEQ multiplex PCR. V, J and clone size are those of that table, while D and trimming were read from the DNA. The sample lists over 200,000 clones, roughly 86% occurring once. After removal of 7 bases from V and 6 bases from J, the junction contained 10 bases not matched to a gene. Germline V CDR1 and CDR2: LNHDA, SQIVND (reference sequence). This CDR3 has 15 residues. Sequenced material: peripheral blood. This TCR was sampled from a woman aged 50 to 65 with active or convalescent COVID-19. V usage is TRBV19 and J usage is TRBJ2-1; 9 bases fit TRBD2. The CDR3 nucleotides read TGTGCCAGTAAGCAGGGGACTAGCTTATTCAATGAGCAGTTCTTC. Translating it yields CASKQGTSLFNEQFF.